Sequencing of this T cell receptor beta chain was carried out in a study of regulatory T cells in long-lasting Graves disease. General study points: Persistent disease was associated with favored TRBV28 usage and with favored use of TRBJ1-2 and TRBJ2-5. Among the persistent patients, fewer than 3,500 public clonotypes were shared, more than the approximately 1,000 shared among new patients.

To make TCR beta libraries, researchers used iRepertoire HTBI primers and Arm-PCR of CDR3 regions. TCRdb itself ran the multiplex PCR reads through MiXCR, one entry per CDR3 protein. The sample holds some 250,000 distinct CDR3 sequences, about 20% seen once. This clonotype was recorded many times. Its antigen is currently unknown. Time point described: newly diagnosed GD, antithyroid drugs for less than 3 months. There was RNA extracted from PBMCs, and the TCR library was made from it. The V and J ends lost 0 bases and 2 bases respectively, with 7 bases between them. CDR3 length equals 14 residues. Germline V gene lookup returns CDR1 SGHRS and CDR2 YFSETQ. The sample was also reused in another study, on T cells in Graves' hyperthyroidism and ophthalmopathy. Per that paper: The HTBI primer set served for first-round RT-PCR of the TCR CDR3. Blood held most thyroid clonotypes expanded above 0.001 frequency.

The origin of this receptor is a woman aged 25 to 45 with Graves disease. The chain has TRBV5-1 and TRBJ2-3; D gene unclear. The source material was peripheral blood mononuclear cells (PBMCs), sampled at new diagnosis, from a patient treated with antithyroid drugs. Here the CDR3 DNA reads TGCGCCAGCAGCTTGGGCCGAACCACAGATACGCAGTATTTT. Its protein product is CASSLGRTTDTQYF.